Below, 26 T cell receptor beta chains from the same sample are listed, as sequenced in a study of beta chain features in type 1 diabetes. Since all of the isolated RNA was reverse transcribed, expressed TCRB transcripts were what got sequenced. Clones were sequenced by immunoSEQ multiplex PCR, and TCRdb holds only the in-frame ones, with some missing. The sample has almost 350,000 clones; roughly 8% are singletons. Specimen: central memory CD4+ T cells from blood. Receptors were obtained from a woman aged 18-29 years in good health.

This clone was counted a few times. V and J are TRBV25-1 and TRBJ2-1; 14 bases match TRBD2. Germline values: CDR1 MGHDK, CDR2 SYGVNS. V was pared by 2 bases and J by 5 bases, with 2 bases of the junction left unmatched. The CDR3 runs 16 residues. CDR3 nucleotide sequence: TGTGCCAGCAGTGAAGGGACTAGCGGGAGTCACAATGAGCAGTTCTTC. Translation: CASSEGTSGSHNEQFF.

This clone appeared a few times. V and J are TRBV7-2 and TRBJ2-7, with D uncertain. The CDR3 totals 13 residues. The V and J ends lost 3 bases and 7 bases respectively, with 13 bases between them. Germline V CDR1 and CDR2: SGHTA, FQGNSA. CDR3 loop: CASSLYATREQYF. Written as DNA, the CDR3 is TGTGCCAGCAGCTTGTACGCCACGAGAGAGCAGTACTTC.

As for this clone: The sample carries other DNA sequences with the same CDR3. This CDR3 reads CASSLQETQYF. The CDR3 DNA reads TGTGCCAGCAGTTTACAGGAGACCCAGTACTTC. The rearrangement links TRBV28 to TRBJ2-5, with no clear D. CDR1 and CDR2 (germline): MDHEN, SYDVKM. This CDR3 contains 11 residues. Trimming took 2 bases from V and 5 from J, leaving 3 bases between them.

The genes are TRBV5-1 and TRBJ1-5; D remains ambiguous. This CDR3 has 13 residues. Germline V lookup: CDR1 SGHRS, CDR2 YFSETQ. V gave up 4 bases and J gave up 3 bases, with 8 bases separating them. CDR3 loop: CASSLETNQPQHF. In DNA, the CDR3 is TGCGCCAGCAGCCTCGAGACCAATCAGCCCCAGCATTTT.

In this sample, this clone turned up many times. The rearrangement joins TRBV7-6 to TRBJ2-7, with D possibly matching TRBD2 (5 bases). Germline V gene lookup returns CDR1 SGHVS and CDR2 FNYEAQ. V lost 5 bases to trimming and J lost 9 bases, with 11 bases between them. This CDR3 is 11 amino acids long. The CDR3 here is CASSPGNRQYF. The CDR3 DNA sequence: TGTGCCAGCAGCCCGGGAAACAGGCAGTACTTC. Filled out from reference TRBV7-6 and TRBJ2-7, the complete variable domain reads GAGVSQSPRYKVTKRGQDVALRCDPISGHVSLYWYRQALGQGPEFLTYFNYEAQQDKSGLPNDRFSAERPEGSISTLTIQRTEQRDSAMYRCASSPGNRQYFGPGTRLTVT.

The table lists this clone with a few counts. The chain employs TRBV5-1 and TRBJ2-7; possibly TRBD1 or TRBD2 for D (5 bases each). From germline, CDR1 is SGHRS and CDR2 YFSETQ. This CDR3 has 14 amino acids. V was shortened by 4 bases and J by 1 base, with 12 bases between the two germline ends. CDR3 sequence (DNA): TGCGCCAGCAGCCGGGACGTCCGATCCTACGAGCAGTACTTC. Translating it yields CASSRDVRSYEQYF. Combining the CDR3 with reference TRBV5-1 and TRBJ2-7 gives the whole variable domain KAGVTQTPRYLIKTRGQQVTLSCSPISGHRSVSWYQQTPGQGLQFLFEYFSETQRNKGNFPGRFSGRQFSNSRSEMNVSTLELGDSALYLCASSRDVRSYEQYFGPGTRLTVT.

The rearrangement joins TRBV28 to TRBJ1-2; unclear D gene. The ends were cut back, 6 bases at V and 7 bases at J, with 21 bases in the middle. The V gene's germline CDR1 is MDHEN and CDR2 SYDVKM. The CDR3 contains 15 residues. CDR3 in amino acids: CASRPTHTTWLGYTF. The CDR3 coding sequence is TGTGCCAGCAGACCGACCCACACCACCTGGCTTGGCTACACCTTC.

The gene calls are TRBV5-4 and TRBJ2-2; 9 nucleotides match TRBD1. Trimming at V came to 3 bases and at J to 2 bases, leaving 2 bases not matched to a gene. CDR3 size: 15 residues. Looked up from germline, CDR1 is SGHNT and CDR2 is YYREEE (reference sequence). Here the CDR3 reads CASSWGQGNTGELFF. Here the CDR3 DNA reads TGTGCCAGCAGCTGGGGACAGGGTAACACCGGGGAGCTGTTTTTT.

This clone was recorded a few times. The CDR3 DNA is TGCGCCAGCAGCCAGTCATTCGCGGGAGGGAAAGAGACCCAGTACTTC. Amino acids: CASSQSFAGGKETQYF. The chain links TRBV4-3 to TRBJ2-5, with 9 bases matching TRBD2. Germline-derived CDR1 and CDR2 are LGHNA and YSLEER. Trimming at V came to 3 bases and at J to 3 bases, leaving 8 bases not matched to a gene. This CDR3 is built from 16 residues.

The rearrangement uses TRBV7-2 and TRBJ2-2, with 11 bases identical to TRBD2. V lost 2 bases to trimming and J lost 1 base; unmatched junction nucleotides: 6. This CDR3 spans 18 amino acids. Germline assignment: CDR1 SGHTA and CDR2 FQGNSA. CDR3 residues: CASSLTGLADQNTGELFF. The CDR3 DNA follows: TGTGCCAGCAGCTTAACGGGACTAGCGGACCAGAACACCGGGGAGCTGTTTTTT.

A few counts support this clone. The gene calls are TRBV5-8 and TRBJ2-3; TRBD2 matches at 14 bases. Losses at the gene ends were 4 bases for V and 1 base for J; bases not matched to a gene: 5. The CDR3 is made up of 17 amino acids. The V gene's germline CDR1 is SGHTS and CDR2 YDEGEE. The DNA for the CDR3 is TGTGCCAGCAGCCGACTAGCGGGAGGGCCCGGCACAGATACGCAGTATTTT. This gives the protein CASSRLAGGPGTDTQYF.

This clone was observed a handful of times. A much larger clone is a single base away; this may be a read error. The chain recombines TRBV14 with TRBJ2-7; no reliable D call. The CDR3 spans 12 residues. The V end lost 4 bases, the J end lost 0 bases, and 4 bases lay between the germline ends. The germline gives CDR1 SGHDN, CDR2 FVKESK. The CDR3 bases are TGTGCCAGCAGCCGGAACTCCTACGAGCAGTACTTC. This gives the protein CASSRNSYEQYF.

The rearrangement joins TRBV5-6 to TRBJ2-7; D possibly corresponds to TRBD1 (6 bases). V was clipped by 8 bases and J by 2 bases, with 11 bases between them. This CDR3 is 12 amino acids long. Germline loops: CDR1 SGHDT, CDR2 YYEEEE. CDR3 DNA: TGTGCCAGTAACAGGGAAACCTACGAGCAGTACTTC. Its protein is CASNRETYEQYF.

The genes are TRBV5-4 and TRBJ2-1; 10 nucleotides match TRBD2. This CDR3 is built from 13 residues. Trimming removed 1 base from V and 12 bases from J; junction bases left unmatched: 4. CDR1 is SGHNT, CDR2 YYREEE, per germline (reference sequence). CDR3 sequence: CASSLTSGNMQFF. The CDR3 DNA reads as TGTGCCAGCAGCTTGACTAGCGGGAACATGCAGTTCTTC.

The rearrangement links TRBV5-1 to TRBJ2-5; TRBD1 is a possible D gene (5 bases). V lost 4 bases and J 3 bases, leaving 13 bases between the germline ends. Germline values: CDR1 SGHRS, CDR2 YFSETQ. This CDR3 region has 14 residues. In DNA, the CDR3 is TGCGCCAGCAGCAAGATGACAGTTAAAGAGACCCAGTACTTC. Translation: CASSKMTVKETQYF. The entire variable domain, with the rest obtained from reference TRBV5-1 and TRBJ2-5, is as follows: KAGVTQTPRYLIKTRGQQVTLSCSPISGHRSVSWYQQTPGQGLQFLFEYFSETQRNKGNFPGRFSGRQFSNSRSEMNVSTLELGDSALYLCASSKMTVKETQYFGPGTRLLVL.

This clone was detected a few times. The chain uses TRBV27 and TRBJ2-1; D uncertain. The CDR3 has 13 amino acids. In germline, CDR1 is MNHEY, CDR2 SMNVEV (reference sequence). The V gene lost 5 bases and the J gene lost 9 bases, with 14 bases spanning the gap. The CDR3: CASSPTVWGEQFF. The CDR3 DNA reads as TGTGCCAGCAGTCCCACCGTTTGGGGTGAGCAGTTCTTC.

Here the CDR3 reads CASSVDPGDTQYF. DNA of the CDR3: TGTGCCAGCAGCGTTGACCCGGGGGATACGCAGTATTTT. The genes are TRBV9 and TRBJ2-3; TRBD2 is a possible D gene (5 bases). The CDR3 spans 13 residues. Per germline, CDR1 SGDLS and CDR2 YYNGEE. V was pared by 2 bases and J by 6 bases, with 10 bases between.

The chain carries TRBV27 and TRBJ2-7; 8 bases agree with TRBD2. The CDR3 extends over 15 amino acids. Germline CDR1 reads MNHEY; CDR2 reads SMNVEV (reference sequence). J was trimmed by 6 bases and V by 5 bases; bases with no gene match: 12. As DNA, the CDR3 is TGTGCCAGCAGTGGGGCCTTCCCCGGGAGGGCCGAGCAGTACTTC. It translates to CASSGAFPGRAEQYF.

This rearrangement joins TRBV2 to TRBJ2-7, with D perhaps matching TRBD1 (5 bases). Germline V gene sequence: CDR1 SNHLY, CDR2 FYNNEI. Deletions cut 8 bases from V and 3 bases from J, with 8 bases between. This CDR3 is built from 11 residues. The CDR3, as DNA: TGTGCCAGCGGACATAGCTACGAGCAGTACTTC. Translation: CASGHSYEQYF.

The chain carries TRBV28 and TRBJ1-1; 10 nucleotides agree with TRBD1. CDR1 is MDHEN, CDR2 SYDVKM, per germline. The length of the CDR3 is 13 residues. J was trimmed by 7 bases and V by 6 bases; bases with no gene match: 5. The CDR3 nucleotides read TGTGCCAGCAGGGGACAGGGGACTCGTGAAGCTTTCTTT. Translating gives CASRGQGTREAFF.

This clone was seen more than once but under ten times. This chain links TRBV6-1 with TRBJ2-6; weak D call: TRBD1 (5 bases). This CDR3 has 14 amino acids. Germline CDR1 reads MNHNS; CDR2 reads SASEGT. The ends were cut back, 1 base at V and 4 bases at J, with 5 bases in the middle. CDR3 amino acids: CASSEGTGANVLTF. CDR3 sequence (DNA): TGTGCCAGCAGTGAAGGGACAGGGGCCAACGTCCTGACTTTC.

A few counts support this clone. The chain couples TRBV5-1 to TRBJ2-5; TRBD2 agrees at 7 bases. The V segment lost 0 bases and the J segment 5 bases; nucleotides outside the gene matches: 7. The CDR3 contains 15 residues. Germline V gives CDR1 SGHRS, CDR2 YFSETQ. The DNA of the CDR3 is TGCGCCAGCAGCTTGGGCAGCGGGATCCGGGAGACCCAGTACTTC. Encoded protein: CASSLGSGIRETQYF.

The chain recombines TRBV6-1 with TRBJ2-1; 9 positions agree with TRBD2. Germline trimming cut 10 bases from V and 3 bases from J; bases unmatched to any gene: 10. Looked up from germline, CDR1 is MNHNS and CDR2 is SASEGT. This CDR3 contains 15 residues. The CDR3 DNA reads TGTGCCACTCGACGGACTAGCGCCGACTACAATGAGCAGTTCTTC. It translates to CATRRTSADYNEQFF.

This clone was counted only a few times. This chain uses TRBV5-4 with TRBJ2-1; 16 positions agree with TRBD2. CDR1 SGHNT and CDR2 YYREEE come from the germline V gene (reference sequence). The J segment lost 5 bases and the V segment lost 4 bases, leaving 3 bases of the junction unmatched. The CDR3 runs 16 residues. CDR3 sequence (DNA): TGTGCCAGCAGCATAGGGACTAGCGGGAGGGACAATGAGCAGTTCTTC. Translated: CASSIGTSGRDNEQFF.

This chain joins TRBV5-1 and TRBJ2-1; TRBD2 aligns across 10 bases. Germline loops: CDR1 SGHRS, CDR2 YFSETQ. The CDR3 length is 14 residues. The J segment lost 5 bases and the V segment lost 4 bases, leaving 3 bases of the junction unmatched. The CDR3 region is CASSPGLAHNEQFF. Written as DNA, the CDR3 is TGCGCCAGCAGCCCGGGACTAGCGCACAATGAGCAGTTCTTC.

The chain combines TRBV4-2 with TRBJ2-5, with 7 bases matching TRBD1. With 4 bases clipped from V and 4 bases from J, the junction kept 9 bases outside the gene matches. Germline CDR1 and CDR2: LGHNA and YNFKEQ. The CDR3 covers 15 residues. DNA of the CDR3: TGTGCCAGCAGCCCACGACAGGGACCGAGAGAGACCCAGTACTTC. Protein: CASSPRQGPRETQYF.